This T cell receptor (beta chain) was recovered during a study of beta chain features in type 1 diabetes. Whole-study findings and limits: Over-representation of high TCR-expressing cells was a possible consequence of cDNA sequencing. Type 1 diabetes patients showed fewer insertions and more deletions at VDJ junctions.

Trimming removed 3 bases from V and 5 bases from J, with 13 bases in between. This CDR3 is 14 amino acids long. From germline, CDR1 is SGHTA and CDR2 FQGNSA. About this clone itself: Its antigen remains unidentified.

Via the markers CD45RO/CCR7/CD25/CD127/CD95/CD27, stem cell-like memory, regulatory, central memory and naive CD4+ cells were sorted. Expressed TCRB transcripts were sequenced because the entire RNA isolate underwent reverse transcription. The study sequenced naive, central memory and regulatory T cell samples to an average of about 3.8 million reads. TCRdb's copy holds only in-frame clones and misses some; the assay was immunoSEQ multiplex PCR. The sample has under 350,000 clones, around 7.8% seen once. The sequence derives from a woman aged 18-30 years in good health. The sample was central memory CD4+ T cells from blood. The chain uses TRBV7-2 and TRBJ2-5, with a tentative D call TRBD2 (6 bases). The CDR3 here is CASSFMGGGETQYF. Here the CDR3 DNA reads TGTGCCAGCAGCTTCATGGGGGGAGGCGAGACCCAGTACTTC. Full variable domain (outside the CDR3, taken from reference TRBV7-2 and TRBJ2-5): GAGVSQSPSNKVTEKGKDVELRCDPISGHTALYWYRQSLGQGLEFLIYFQGNSAPDKSGLPSDRFSAERTGGSVSTLTIQRTQQEDSAVYLCASSFMGGGETQYFGPGTRLLVL.